This TCR beta chain was identified in a study of shared clonotypes between healthy human individuals. For the study at large: CD4 naive and CD4 memory each took three plates per donor, while CD8 naive took two and CD8 memory one. Study-level findings and limits: Roughly 5.3% of naive CD4 clonotypes were common to a handful of donors.

A note on this clone: The antigen remains unidentified.

V lost 2 bases and J lost 3, with 7 bases in between. This CDR3 comprises 13 residues. CDR1 and CDR2 (germline): MNHNY, SVGAGI (reference sequence). Splitting of each subset's genomic DNA was done evenly across several immunoSEQ plates. Only in-frame clones appear in the TCRdb table, and some are missing; sequencing was by immunoSEQ multiplex PCR. The data show 1.4 million or so clones, about 98.5% seen once. Material: naive CD4+ T cells sorted from blood. Regarding subset: CD45RA+ positively selected. The source of this sequence is a man aged 25-45 years in good health. The chain links TRBV6-6 to TRBJ1-1; no clear D gene. CDR3 sequence: CASSYARDTEAFF. CDR3 DNA: TGTGCCAGCAGTTACGCTAGGGACACTGAAGCTTTCTTT.